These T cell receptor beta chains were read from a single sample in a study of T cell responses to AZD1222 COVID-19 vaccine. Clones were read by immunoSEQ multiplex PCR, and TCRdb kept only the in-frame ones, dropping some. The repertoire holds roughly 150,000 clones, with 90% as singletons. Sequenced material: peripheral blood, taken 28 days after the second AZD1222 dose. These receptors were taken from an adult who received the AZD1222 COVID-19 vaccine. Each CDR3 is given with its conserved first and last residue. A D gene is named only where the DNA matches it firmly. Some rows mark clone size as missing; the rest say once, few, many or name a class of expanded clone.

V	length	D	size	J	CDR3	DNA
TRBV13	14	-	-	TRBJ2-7	CASGIRGNIYEQYF	TGTGCCAGCGGTATACGGGGAAATATCTACGAGCAGTACTTC
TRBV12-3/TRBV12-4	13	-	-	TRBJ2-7	CASSVDKSYEQYF	TGTGCCAGCAGTGTCGACAAGTCCTACGAGCAGTACTTC
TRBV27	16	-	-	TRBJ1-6	CASSQQRVVYNSPLHF	TGTGCCAGCAGTCAGCAGCGGGTTGTCTATAATTCACCCCTCCACTTT
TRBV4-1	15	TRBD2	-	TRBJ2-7	CASSQASGEGYEQYF	TGCGCCAGCAGCCAAGCTAGCGGGGAAGGGTACGAGCAGTACTTC
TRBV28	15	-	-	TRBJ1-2	CASSSSQGIDYGYTF	TGTGCCAGCAGTTCGAGTCAGGGTATTGACTATGGCTACACCTTC
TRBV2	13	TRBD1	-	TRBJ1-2	CASSVTGAHSYTF	TGTGCCAGCAGCGTTACAGGGGCTCACTCCTACACCTTC
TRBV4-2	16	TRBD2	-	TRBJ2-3	CASSQTSGGNTDTQYF	TGTGCCAGCAGCCAAACTAGCGGGGGAAACACAGATACGCAGTATTTT
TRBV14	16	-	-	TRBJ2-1	CASSQEGSSTGYEQFF	TGTGCCAGCAGCCAAGAAGGGTCCTCCACGGGGTATGAGCAGTTCTTC
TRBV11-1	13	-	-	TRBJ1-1	CASSPGEHTEAFF	TGTGCCAGCAGCCCCGGGGAGCACACTGAAGCTTTCTTT
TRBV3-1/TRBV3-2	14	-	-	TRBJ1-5	CASSQGRGSRPQHF	TGTGCCAGCAGCCAAGGAAGGGGGTCACGGCCCCAGCATTTT
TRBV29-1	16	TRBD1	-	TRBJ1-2	CSVDRSGQGVNYGYTF	TGCAGCGTTGACCGATCTGGACAGGGGGTAAATTATGGCTACACCTTC
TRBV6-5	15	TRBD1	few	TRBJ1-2	CASTINRGPGYGYTF	TGTGCCAGCACGATTAACAGGGGGCCGGGCTATGGCTACACCTTC
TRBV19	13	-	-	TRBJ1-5	CASSRGEAQPQHF	TGTGCCAGTAGCCGGGGGGAGGCTCAGCCCCAGCATTTT
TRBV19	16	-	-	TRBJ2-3	CASSTIPQGTTDTQYF	TGTGCCAGTAGTACCATCCCCCAAGGGACTACAGATACGCAGTATTTT
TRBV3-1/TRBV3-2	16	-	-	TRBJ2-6	CASSQEVGGGANVLTF	TGTGCCAGCAGCCAAGAGGTAGGGGGTGGGGCCAACGTCCTGACTTTC
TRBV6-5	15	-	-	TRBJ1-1	CASREPGRGYTEAFF	TGTGCCAGCAGAGAGCCTGGCAGGGGCTACACTGAAGCTTTCTTT
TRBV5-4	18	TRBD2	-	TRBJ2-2	CASSLTPWTSGRSGELFF	TGTGCCAGCAGCTTGACCCCTTGGACTAGCGGGAGAAGCGGGGAGCTGTTTTTT
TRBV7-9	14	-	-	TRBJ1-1	CASSLNTMNTEAFF	TGTGCCAGCAGCTTAAACACTATGAACACTGAAGCTTTCTTT
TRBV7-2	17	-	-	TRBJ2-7	CASSARFWRGSSYEQYF	TGTGCCAGCAGCGCCCGATTTTGGCGGGGCAGCTCCTACGAGCAGTACTTC
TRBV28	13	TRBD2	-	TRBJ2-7	CASKGSGLGEQYF	TGTGCCAGCAAGGGGAGCGGACTAGGAGAGCAGTACTTC
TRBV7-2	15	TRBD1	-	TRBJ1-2	CASSLGQGESYGYTF	TGTGCCAGCAGCCTCGGACAGGGCGAATCCTATGGCTACACCTTC
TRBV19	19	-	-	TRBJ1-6	CASSIRMASTNTYNSPLHF	TGTGCCAGTAGTATCAGAATGGCGTCAACGAACACCTATAATTCACCCCTCCACTTT
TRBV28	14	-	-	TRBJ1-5	CASSYPRENQPQHF	TGTGCCAGCAGTTACCCCCGGGAGAATCAGCCCCAGCATTTT
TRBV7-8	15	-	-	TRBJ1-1	CASSTQGRASTEAFF	TGTGCCAGCAGCACCCAGGGGAGGGCGAGCACTGAAGCTTTCTTT
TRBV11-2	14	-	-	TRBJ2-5	CASSLGTGSETQYF	TGTGCCAGCAGCCTAGGGACTGGCTCCGAGACCCAGTACTTC
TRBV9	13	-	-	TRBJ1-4	CASSVGDNEKLFF	TGTGCCAGCAGCGTCGGGGATAATGAAAAACTGTTTTTT
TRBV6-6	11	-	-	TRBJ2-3	CASSSRDTQYF	TGTGCCAGCAGTTCGAGGGATACGCAGTATTTT
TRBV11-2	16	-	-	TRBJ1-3	CASTILGRGAGNTIYF	TGTGCCAGCACCATCTTAGGTCGGGGAGCTGGAAACACCATATATTTT
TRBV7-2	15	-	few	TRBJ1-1	CASSLSDSPNTEAFF	TGTGCCAGCAGCTTATCGGACAGCCCGAACACTGAAGCTTTCTTT
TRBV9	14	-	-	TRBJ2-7	CASSSGTATYEQYF	TGTGCCAGCAGCTCCGGGACGGCCACCTACGAGCAGTACTTC
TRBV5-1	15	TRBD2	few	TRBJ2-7	CASSLSSGNSYEQYF	TGCGCCAGCAGCTTAAGTAGCGGGAACTCCTACGAGCAGTACTTC
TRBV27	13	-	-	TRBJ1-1	CASSLAVSTEAFF	TGTGCCAGCAGTTTGGCAGTTTCCACTGAAGCTTTCTTT
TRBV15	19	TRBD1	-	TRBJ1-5	CATSRVGYTGTGRTQPQHF	TGTGCCACCAGCAGAGTGGGGTATACCGGGACAGGGCGCACTCAGCCCCAGCATTTT
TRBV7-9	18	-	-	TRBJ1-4	CASRPVTSLLTTNEKLFF	TGTGCCAGCAGACCGGTCACATCTCTTTTGACAACTAATGAAAAACTGTTTTTT
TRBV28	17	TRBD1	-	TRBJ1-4	CASSSWTGLTSNEKLFF	TGTGCCAGCAGTTCCTGGACAGGGTTGACCTCAAATGAAAAACTGTTTTTT
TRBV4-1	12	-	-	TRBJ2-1	CASSHRYNEQFF	TGCGCCAGCAGCCACCGCTACAATGAGCAGTTCTTC
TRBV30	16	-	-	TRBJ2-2	CAWRLSTPGDTGELFF	TGTGCCTGGAGATTATCGACACCGGGGGACACCGGGGAGCTGTTTTTT
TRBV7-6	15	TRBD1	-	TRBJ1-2	CASSLGTGFTAGYTF	TGTGCCAGCAGCTTAGGGACAGGGTTTACCGCTGGCTACACCTTC
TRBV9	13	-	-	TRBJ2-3	CASSPNWGDTQYF	TGTGCCAGCAGCCCCAACTGGGGAGATACGCAGTATTTT
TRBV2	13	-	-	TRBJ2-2	CASSGTKGGELFF	TGTGCCAGCAGTGGGACCAAGGGCGGGGAGCTGTTTTTT
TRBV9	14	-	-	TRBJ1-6	CASSAGGPNSPLHF	TGTGCCAGCAGCGCCGGGGGCCCCAATTCACCCCTCCACTTT
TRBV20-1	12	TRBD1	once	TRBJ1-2	CSASLQGSGYTF	TGCAGTGCTAGTTTACAGGGGTCCGGCTACACCTTC
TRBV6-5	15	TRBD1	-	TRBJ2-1	CASSYGQGFHNEQFF	TGTGCCAGCAGTTACGGACAGGGGTTCCACAATGAGCAGTTCTTC
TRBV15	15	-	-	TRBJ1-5	CATSRDSVRNQPQHF	TGTGCCACCAGCAGAGATTCGGTACGCAATCAGCCCCAGCATTTT
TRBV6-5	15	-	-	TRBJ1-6	CASSYRQGRNSPLHF	TGTGCCAGCAGTTACCGGCAGGGGAGGAATTCACCCCTCCACTTT
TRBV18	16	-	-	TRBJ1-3	CASSPGAATSGNTIYF	TGTGCCAGCTCACCGGGTGCAGCAACCTCTGGAAACACCATATATTTT
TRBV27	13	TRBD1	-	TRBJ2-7	CASRGQVATEQYF	TGTGCCAGCAGAGGACAGGTAGCTACCGAGCAGTACTTC
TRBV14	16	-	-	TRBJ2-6	CASSPLTGSGANVLTF	TGTGCCAGCAGCCCGCTAACAGGGAGTGGGGCCAACGTCCTGACTTTC
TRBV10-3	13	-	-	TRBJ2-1	CAISDPRDNEQFF	TGTGCCATCAGTGATCCGCGGGACAATGAGCAGTTCTTC
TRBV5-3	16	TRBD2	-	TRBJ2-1	CARSRVAGGLYNEQFF	TGTGCCAGAAGCCGGGTAGCGGGGGGGCTTTACAATGAGCAGTTCTTC
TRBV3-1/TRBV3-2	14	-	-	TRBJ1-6	CASSQEGGGSPLHF	TGTGCCAGCAGCCAAGAGGGGGGAGGTTCACCCCTCCACTTT
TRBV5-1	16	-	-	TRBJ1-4	CASSLGVGSRNEKLFF	TGCGCCAGCAGCTTGGGGGTTGGGAGTCGTAATGAAAAACTGTTTTTT